What follows describes a single T cell receptor beta chain. Its antigen is still unknown. Relative to the germline gene, one junction end is altered; a read error may explain this. This sample was taken from a study of T cell repertoires in cytomegalovirus infection. The CDR3 runs to 15 residues. CDR1 MNHEY and CDR2 SVGEGT come from the germline V gene. General study findings and limits: HLA-C-restricted CMV-specific TCR beta clonotypes prevailed in the ex vivo response.

Each CDR3 protein gets one entry after TCRdb re-called the reads with MiXCR. Among around 450,000 distinct CDR3 sequences listed, approximately 30% were seen once. The sample comprised PBMCs. The sequence was obtained from a human donor in good health (CMV status not recorded). Some clones in this sample may be carry-over from other donors' samples. The chain is built from TRBV6-2 or TRBV6-3 and TRBJ2-1; a possible D gene is TRBD1 (6 bases). As DNA, the CDR3 is TGTGCCAGCAGCCACAGGGATCCCTCCTACAATGAGCAGTTATTC. Amino acid sequence: CASSHRDPSYNEQLF.